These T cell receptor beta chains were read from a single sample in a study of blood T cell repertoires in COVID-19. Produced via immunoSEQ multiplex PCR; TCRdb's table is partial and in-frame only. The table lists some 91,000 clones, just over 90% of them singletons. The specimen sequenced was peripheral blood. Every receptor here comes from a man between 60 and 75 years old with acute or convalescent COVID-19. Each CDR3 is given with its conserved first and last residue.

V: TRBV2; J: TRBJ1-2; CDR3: CASSVRGNYGYTF
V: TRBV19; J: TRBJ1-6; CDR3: CASNQGSSYNSPLHF
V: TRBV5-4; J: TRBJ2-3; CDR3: CASSLDQGVDTQYF
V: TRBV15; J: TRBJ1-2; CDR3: CATSREAGGYGYTF
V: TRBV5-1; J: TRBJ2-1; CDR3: CASSLVAGGPHEQFF
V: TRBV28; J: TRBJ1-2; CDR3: CASTPNRGVNYGYTF
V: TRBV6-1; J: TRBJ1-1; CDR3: CASSKAHTLNTEAFF
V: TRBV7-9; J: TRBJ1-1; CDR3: CASSEQGKNTEAFF
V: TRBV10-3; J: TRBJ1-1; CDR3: CAISESKGVGNTEAFF
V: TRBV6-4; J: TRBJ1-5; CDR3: CASSDLPGQPQHF
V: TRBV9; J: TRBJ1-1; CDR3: CASSVGQGEAFF
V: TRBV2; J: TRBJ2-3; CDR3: CASSGGFSTDTQYF
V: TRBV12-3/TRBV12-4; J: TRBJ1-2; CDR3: CASSQDRGYGYTF
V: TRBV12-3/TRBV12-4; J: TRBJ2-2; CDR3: CASSRTGELFF
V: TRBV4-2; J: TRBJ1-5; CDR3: CASSPTRQFSNQPQHF
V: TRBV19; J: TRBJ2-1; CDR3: CASSIRGGGAADEQFF
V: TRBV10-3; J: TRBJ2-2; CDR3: CATLGQNTGELFF
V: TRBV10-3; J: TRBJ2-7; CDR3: CAISESWRDEQYF
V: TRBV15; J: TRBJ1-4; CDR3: CATSREGGLFNEKLFF
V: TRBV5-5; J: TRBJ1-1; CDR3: CASSATGGAGEAFF
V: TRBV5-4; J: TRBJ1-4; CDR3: CASSASGGSVKLFF
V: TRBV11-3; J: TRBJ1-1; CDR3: CASSSRDRGTEAFF
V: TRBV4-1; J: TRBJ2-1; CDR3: CASSRRTSGVNNEQFF
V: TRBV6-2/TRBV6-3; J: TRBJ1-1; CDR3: CASSPTGSLMNTEAFF
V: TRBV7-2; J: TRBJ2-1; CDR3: CASSPPGLAGVSEQFF
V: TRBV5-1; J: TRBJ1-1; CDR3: CASSFGGAIEAFF
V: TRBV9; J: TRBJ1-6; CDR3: CASSWDRDNSPLHF
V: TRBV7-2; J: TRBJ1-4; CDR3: CASSSDRGRQKLFF